The next 14 T cell receptor beta chains were all read from a single sample in a study of cytomegalovirus exposure and HLA in healthy donors. Use of 60 Vbeta and 13 Jbeta primers characterized the PCR. Only in-frame clones appear in the TCRdb table, and some are missing; sequencing was by immunoSEQ multiplex PCR. The table records about 100,000 clones, more than 75% of them present only once. The specimen was PBMCs. The receptor source for this set is a woman between 40 and 50 years old in good health and CMV-seronegative.

The V call is TRBV4-1, the J call TRBJ2-2, with a tentative D call TRBD1 (5 bases). V was shortened by 6 bases and J by 1 base, with 9 bases between the two germline ends. CDR1 is MGHRA and CDR2 is YSYEKL in the germline V gene. The CDR3 is 14 amino acids. CDR3 bases: TGCGCCAGCAGTTTCAGGGAGAACACCGGGGAGCTGTTTTTT. This codes for CASSFRENTGELFF.

V and J are TRBV27 and TRBJ2-1; TRBD2 matches at 7 bases. Germline lookup yields CDR1 MNHEY and CDR2 SMNVEV (reference sequence). The CDR3 runs to 16 residues. With V trimmed by 5 bases and J by 0 bases, 7 bases remained unmatched. The CDR3 region is CASSLSAGSSYNEQFF. CDR3 sequence (DNA): TGTGCCAGCAGTCTTTCAGCGGGAAGCTCCTACAATGAGCAGTTCTTC.

The rearrangement links TRBV15 to TRBJ2-7; 9 bases agree with TRBD1. This CDR3 spans 16 amino acids. Trimming cost V 5 bases and J 4 bases; bases outside gene matches: 12. CDR1 is LNHNV and CDR2 is YYDKDF in the germline V gene (reference sequence). The CDR3 nucleotides are TGTGCCACCAGCCGTGGCCCCGGGACAGGGATTTACGAGCAGTACTTC. Translation gives CATSRGPGTGIYEQYF. The whole variable domain, filled in from reference TRBV15 and TRBJ2-7, reads DAMVIQNPRYQVTQFGKPVTLSCSQTLNHNVMYWYQQKSSQAPKLLFHYYDKDFNNEADTPDNFQSRRPNTSFCFLDIRSPGLGDTAMYLCATSRGPGTGIYEQYFGPGTRLTVT.

This chain links TRBV18 with TRBJ2-5, with TRBD1 as a possible D gene (5 bases). With the DNA end fitting TRBJ2-7 better, the J assignment may be wrong. The germline CDR1 and CDR2 sequences are KGHSH and LQKENI. The CDR3 is 14 amino acids. The CDR3 sequence is CASSPARGVYEQYF. CDR3 in DNA: TGTGCCAGCTCACCAGCAAGGGGCGTCTACGAGCAGTACTTC.

V gene TRBV7-9 combines with J gene TRBJ1-6; 8 nucleotides match TRBD1. Germline-derived CDR1 and CDR2 are SEHNR and FQNEAQ (reference sequence). Unmatched junction bases numbered 12, after V lost 5 bases and J lost 0 bases. This CDR3 is 19 amino acids long. CDR3 nucleotide sequence: TGTGCCAGCAGCCCGGGACAGGCCAGTATTAGCTCCTATAATTCACCCCTCCACTTT. Protein sequence: CASSPGQASISSYNSPLHF.

In regard to this clone: One end of the junction does not line up with germline, which may come from a read error. The chain couples TRBV30 to TRBJ1-6; D is perhaps TRBD1 (6 bases). This CDR3 spans 15 amino acids. Germline V gives CDR1 GTSNPN, CDR2 SVGIG (reference sequence). As DNA, the CDR3 is TGTGCCTGGAGTGTACGAGGGGGTTCTAATTCACCCCTCAACTTT. It codes for CAWSVRGGSNSPLNF.

A single count supports this clone. The chain recombines TRBV19 with TRBJ1-1; D may be TRBD1 (6 bases). The CDR3 has 15 amino acids. CDR1 and CDR2 (germline): LNHDA, SQIVND (reference sequence). With 5 bases removed from V and 4 bases from J, the gap between germline ends came to 17 bases. The CDR3 DNA reads TGTGCCAGTAGTCCGGCCCCAACAGGGTTCACTGAAGCTTTCTTT. Amino acids: CASSPAPTGFTEAFF. Using reference TRBV19 and TRBJ1-1 for the parts outside the CDR3, the full variable domain is DGGITQSPKYLFRKEGQNVTLSCEQNLNHDAMYWYRQDPGQGLRLIYYSQIVNDFQKGDIAEGYSVSREKKESFPLTVTSAQKNPTAFYLCASSPAPTGFTEAFFGQGTRLTVV.

The chain carries TRBV7-2 and TRBJ2-7; 12 positions agree with TRBD2. The CDR3 has 15 amino acids. V was pared by 4 bases and J by 7 bases, with 8 bases of the junction left unmatched. Germline CDR1 is SGHTA and CDR2 is FQGNSA. In DNA, the CDR3 is TGTGCCAGCAGCTCACGGACTAGCGGGGTCGGAGAGCAGTACTTC. It codes for CASSSRTSGVGEQYF.

The chain combines TRBV7-2 with TRBJ1-3, with D possibly matching TRBD1 (5 bases). Looked up from germline, CDR1 is SGHTA and CDR2 is FQGNSA. V gave up 1 base and J gave up 2 bases, with 12 bases separating them. The CDR3 is 16 amino acids. CDR3 sequence: CASSLGLGGTGNTIYF. The CDR3 region has the DNA TGTGCCAGCAGCTTAGGTCTCGGGGGGACTGGAAACACCATATATTTT.

V usage is TRBV5-5 and J usage is TRBJ2-2, with 9 bases fitting TRBD1. The CDR3 consists of 14 residues. The J segment lost 3 bases and the V segment lost 3 bases, leaving 0 bases of the junction unmatched. Germline CDR1 is SGHKS and CDR2 is YYEKEE (reference sequence). The CDR3 DNA is TGTGCCAGCAGCTGGACAGGGGACACCGGGGAGCTGTTTTTT. This sequence encodes CASSWTGDTGELFF.

V and J are TRBV23-1 and TRBJ2-7; 7 bases are shared with TRBD1. TRBV23-1 is known as an ORF, though its function is uncertain. V dropped 10 bases and J dropped 3; count of bases not matched to a gene: 9. The CDR3 is 13 residues long. In nucleotides, the CDR3 is TGCGCCAATATAGGACAGGACCTCTACGAGCAGTACTTC. This translates into CANIGQDLYEQYF.

This clone has only a few counts. The CDR3 sequence is CASSLGGGISYEQYF. CDR3 nucleotide sequence: TGTGCCAGCAGCTTAGGCGGGGGGATCTCCTACGAGCAGTACTTC. This chain joins TRBV7-9 and TRBJ2-7; TRBD2 aligns across 8 bases. V was pared by 1 base and J by 0 bases, with 2 bases of the junction left unmatched. The CDR3 is made up of 15 amino acids. Germline V CDR1 and CDR2: SEHNR, FQNEAQ (reference sequence).

This clone was counted between two and nine times. This chain joins TRBV7-2 and TRBJ1-1, with 7 bases lining up with TRBD1. There are 14 residues in the CDR3. CDR1 is SGHTA, CDR2 FQGNSA, per germline. V shed 5 bases, J shed 1 base, and the junction held 4 bases outside the gene matches. DNA for the CDR3: TGTGCCAGCAGCCGACAGGGTCCGAACACTGAAGCTTTCTTT. Protein product: CASSRQGPNTEAFF.

The rearrangement joins TRBV15 to TRBJ1-6; perhaps TRBD1 as D (5 bases). The length of the CDR3 is 14 residues. The germline CDR1 and CDR2 sequences are LNHNV and YYDKDF (reference sequence). The V gene lost 0 bases and the J gene lost 9 bases, with 9 bases spanning the gap. CDR3 loop: CATSRDPTGSPLHF. CDR3 coding DNA: TGTGCCACCAGCAGAGATCCCACAGGTTCACCCCTCCACTTT.